This entry features one T cell receptor beta chain sequence. This entry comes from a study of T-cell reconstitution after alpha-beta-depleted transplantation in children. V gave up 3 bases and J gave up 5 bases; unmatched junction bases: 13. The CDR3 consists of 17 residues. CDR1 and CDR2 from the germline V gene are MNHEY and SVGEGT. This sample's TCRbeta library carried unique molecular identifier barcodes. TCRdb recomputed calls from the PCR reads with MiXCR, one row per CDR3 protein. The sample has approximately 400,000 distinct CDR3 sequences, approximately 11% seen once. Specimen: PBMCs from the stem cell graft donor, collected from the stem cell graft. The receptor comes from a human donor who donated a stem cell graft to a child with acute myeloid leukemia. The chain has TRBV6-2 or TRBV6-3 and TRBJ1-1; TRBD1 agrees at 9 bases. CDR3: CASSYSWDRVSGTEAFF. The DNA of the CDR3 is TGTGCCAGCAGTTATTCGTGGGACAGGGTATCTGGGACTGAAGCTTTCTTT.